The clone carrying this T cell receptor beta chain was observed a handful of times. Its antigen remains unknown. Unique molecular identifiers were used to barcode this TCRbeta library. TCRdb analysed the PCR reads with MiXCR anew, one entry per CDR3 protein. In the table there are approximately 190,000 distinct CDR3 sequences, approximately 8% of which are singletons. Trimming stripped 0 bases from V and 3 bases from J, with 13 bases between. The length of the CDR3 is 16 residues. CDR1 LGHNA and CDR2 YSLEER come from the germline V gene. The sample comes from a study of T-cell reconstitution after alpha-beta-depleted transplantation in children. Overall study findings and caveats: A year had passed since transplant, and T-cell counts and diversity by then came mostly from newly produced T cells. About two months after transplant, alpha-beta T cells reportedly came from several hundred expanded graft clones. The origin of high day-60 TCRbeta diversity in some patients lay in surviving recipient T cells and thymic progenitors.

The material sequenced was PBMCs, mostly from graft donor cells, taken 360 days after TCRalphabeta/CD19-depleted stem cell transplant. This receptor was taken from a male patient under 10 years old who had a stem cell transplant for acute myeloid leukemia, so the T cells may come from the graft donor. The chain joins TRBV4-3 to TRBJ2-3; D is uncertain. The CDR3: CASSQEMGSSTDTQYF. For the CDR3, the DNA is TGCGCCAGCAGCCAAGAAATGGGTAGCTCGACAGATACGCAGTATTTT.